Detailed here is one TCR beta chain. The antigen is undetermined. This entry belongs to a study of vaccination effects on CD4 cells after COVID-19. After expansion with viral peptide pools in the ViraFEST assay, antigen-specific CD4+ T cells were sequenced. The culture ran for roughly ten days before CD4+ T cells were isolated. Everyone in the study got two shots of either the BNT162b2 or mRNA-1273 vaccine. This CDR3 spans 17 amino acids. Germline CDR1 reads LGHNA; CDR2 reads YNFKEQ. V shed 0 bases and J shed 9 bases, with 21 bases lying between them. Method: immunoSEQ multiplex PCR; TCRdb's copy keeps in-frame clones and lacks some. The table records more than 15,000 clones, under 70% of them present only once.

This TCR was recovered from a human donor who received a COVID-19 vaccine. The source was CD4+ T cells from PBMCs cultured with SARS-CoV-2 spike peptides, collected after COVID-19 vaccination. This chain links TRBV4-2 with TRBJ2-1; the D is unclear. CDR3 nucleotide sequence: TGTGCCAGCAGCCAAGATTTGGGTGCAGCCCGAGCTGGTGAGCAGTTCTTC. Its translation is CASSQDLGAARAGEQFF.